One and the same sample provided the 13 T cell receptor beta chains below, sequenced in a study of blood T cell repertoires in COVID-19. Sequencing used immunoSEQ multiplex PCR; TCRdb keeps in-frame clones, though not all of them. Of about 180,000 clones in the sample, approximately 85% were seen once. The sample comprised peripheral blood. The source is a man aged 55 to 70 with acute or convalescent COVID-19.

This clone was counted a single time. The CDR3 nucleotides read TGTGCCAGCAGCGAATGGCAGAACTATGGCTACACCTTC. This gives the protein CASSEWQNYGYTF. The genes are TRBV7-9 and TRBJ1-2; no definite D call. The germline V gene has CDR1 SEHNR and CDR2 FQNEAQ (reference sequence). The CDR3 sequence is 13 residues long. The V and J ends lost 5 bases and 2 bases respectively, with 9 bases between them.

This chain joins TRBV27 and TRBJ1-5; TRBD1 matches 7 bases. The CDR3 loop spans 15 amino acids. CDR1 MNHEY and CDR2 SMNVEV come from the germline V gene (reference sequence). Unmatched junction bases numbered 10, after V lost 6 bases and J lost 5 bases. The CDR3 region is CASSRQGTAYQPQHF. The DNA of the CDR3 is TGTGCCAGCAGCCGGCAAGGGACAGCATATCAGCCCCAGCATTTT.

V gene TRBV19 combines with J gene TRBJ1-4; 7 positions agree with TRBD1. Per germline, CDR1 LNHDA and CDR2 SQIVND (reference sequence). This CDR3 spans 16 amino acids. The V and J ends lost 3 bases and 1 base, in that order; junction bases with no gene match: 5. The CDR3 DNA is TGTGCCAGTAGTATTCCACAGGGGAGAACTAATGAAAAACTGTTTTTT. Its protein product is CASSIPQGRTNEKLFF.

This clone was found once. The chain couples TRBV6-6 to TRBJ2-5; maybe TRBD2 (7 bases). CDR3 length: 15 residues. Trimming cost V 8 bases and J 6 bases, with 22 bases left between them. The germline CDR1 and CDR2 sequences are MNHNY and SVGAGI (reference sequence). In DNA form, the CDR3 reads TGTGCCAGCGGCCCCGGTGATGGGGGGGCGAAGACCCAGTACTTC. Translating gives CASGPGDGGAKTQYF.

The rearrangement links TRBV11-2 to TRBJ2-6; D gene ambiguous. Germline V gives CDR1 SGHAT, CDR2 FQNNGV. The CDR3 length is 16 residues. Trimming stripped 0 bases from V and 1 base from J, with 7 bases between. The CDR3 protein is CASSLDHRSGANVLTF. The CDR3 region has the DNA TGTGCCAGCAGCTTAGATCACAGATCTGGGGCCAACGTCCTGACTTTC.

The chain has TRBV5-8 and TRBJ1-5; D remains ambiguous. The CDR3 totals 16 residues. V dropped 0 bases and J dropped 11 bases, with 21 bases sitting between them. Germline assignment: CDR1 SGHTS and CDR2 YDEGEE. The CDR3: CASSLGRTFNSGTQHF. The CDR3 nucleotides read TGTGCCAGCAGCTTGGGACGGACTTTTAACTCTGGGACCCAGCATTTT.

The chain couples TRBV3-1 (or the pseudogene TRBV3-2) to TRBJ2-1; TRBD2 is a possible D gene (6 bases). The CDR3 loop spans 16 amino acids. The germline V gene encodes CDR1 LGHDT and CDR2 YNNKEL (reference sequence). Trimming cost V 3 bases and J 3 bases, with 15 bases left between them. CDR3 coding DNA: TGTGCCAGCAGCCATAACGGGAGAGGCGGCTACAATGAGCAGTTCTTC. Protein: CASSHNGRGGYNEQFF.

The rearrangement uses TRBV7-9 and TRBJ2-1; a possible D gene is TRBD1 (5 bases). Germline CDR1 and CDR2: SEHNR and FQNEAQ (reference sequence). The CDR3 has 16 residues. The V end lost 5 bases, the J end lost 5 bases, and 19 bases lay between the germline ends. CDR3 in amino acids: CASSRAIGVINNEQFF. The DNA of the CDR3 is TGTGCCAGCAGCCGGGCCATAGGGGTCATCAACAATGAGCAGTTCTTC.

This clone appeared once. The junction differs from germline at one of its ends, possibly a read error. The J gene is TRBJ2-5, the V gene TRBV7-7; tentatively, D is TRBD1 (6 bases). The germline CDR1 and CDR2 sequences are SSHAT and FNYEAQ (reference sequence). The CDR3 covers 14 residues. Here the CDR3 reads CASSSDRTKETQYF. CDR3 coding DNA: TGTGCTAGCAGCTCCGACAGGACCAAAGAGACCCAGTACTTC.

This sequence joins TRBV5-1 and TRBJ2-6, with 7 nucleotides matching TRBD1. The CDR3 covers 15 residues. After removal of 4 bases from V and 2 bases from J, the junction contained 3 bases not matched to a gene. The germline V gene has CDR1 SGHRS and CDR2 YFSETQ. The CDR3 nucleotides read TGCGCCAGCAGCCAACAGGGGACTGGGGCCAACGTCCTGACTTTC. This gives the protein CASSQQGTGANVLTF. Full variable domain (remainder filled in from reference TRBV5-1 and TRBJ2-6): KAGVTQTPRYLIKTRGQQVTLSCSPISGHRSVSWYQQTPGQGLQFLFEYFSETQRNKGNFPGRFSGRQFSNSRSEMNVSTLELGDSALYLCASSQQGTGANVLTFGAGSRLTVL.

The chain carries TRBV30 and TRBJ1-2; TRBD1 matches 9 bases. In germline, CDR1 is GTSNPN, CDR2 SVGIG (reference sequence). The CDR3 extends over 14 amino acids. With 2 bases clipped from V and 2 bases from J, the junction kept 3 bases outside the gene matches. CDR3 residues: CAWSKQGANYGYTF. Written as DNA, the CDR3 is TGTGCCTGGAGTAAACAGGGGGCAAACTATGGCTACACCTTC.

V is TRBV7-3 and J is TRBJ2-2, with D perhaps matching TRBD2 (6 bases). In germline, CDR1 is SGHTA, CDR2 FQGTGA. CDR3 length: 16 amino acids. Trimming left V 5 bases short and J 1 base short, with 14 bases between. CDR3 DNA: TGTGCCAGCAGCCCCGGTGGTAGCGGGAACACCGGGGAGCTGTTTTTT. Its protein product is CASSPGGSGNTGELFF.

The V gene is TRBV5-1, the J gene TRBJ1-6; 12 bases align to TRBD1. V gave up 3 bases and J gave up 7 bases; unmatched junction bases: 5. CDR1 and CDR2 (germline): SGHRS, YFSETQ. This CDR3 spans 16 amino acids. The CDR3 protein is CASSWGQGALNSPLHF. The CDR3 DNA sequence: TGCGCCAGCAGCTGGGGACAGGGGGCATTGAATTCACCCCTCCACTTT.